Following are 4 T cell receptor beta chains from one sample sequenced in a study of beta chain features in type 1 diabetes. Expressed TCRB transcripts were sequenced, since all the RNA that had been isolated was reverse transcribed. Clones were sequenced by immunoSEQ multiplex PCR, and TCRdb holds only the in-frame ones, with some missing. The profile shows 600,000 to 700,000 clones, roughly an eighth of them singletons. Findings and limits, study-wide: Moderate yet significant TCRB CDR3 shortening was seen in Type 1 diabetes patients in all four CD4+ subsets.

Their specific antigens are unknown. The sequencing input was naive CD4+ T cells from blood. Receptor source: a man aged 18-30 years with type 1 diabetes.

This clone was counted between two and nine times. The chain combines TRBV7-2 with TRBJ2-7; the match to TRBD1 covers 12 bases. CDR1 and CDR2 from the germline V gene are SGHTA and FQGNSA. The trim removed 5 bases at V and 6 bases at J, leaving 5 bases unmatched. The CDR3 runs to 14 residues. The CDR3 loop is CASSHRDRGPEQYF. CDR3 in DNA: TGTGCCAGCAGCCACCGGGACAGGGGGCCCGAGCAGTACTTC.

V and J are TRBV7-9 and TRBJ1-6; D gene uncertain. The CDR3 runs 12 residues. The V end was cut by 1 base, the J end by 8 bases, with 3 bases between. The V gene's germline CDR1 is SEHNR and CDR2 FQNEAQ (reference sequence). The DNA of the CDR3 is TGTGCCAGCAGCTTAGATTATTCACCCCTCCACTTT. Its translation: CASSLDYSPLHF.

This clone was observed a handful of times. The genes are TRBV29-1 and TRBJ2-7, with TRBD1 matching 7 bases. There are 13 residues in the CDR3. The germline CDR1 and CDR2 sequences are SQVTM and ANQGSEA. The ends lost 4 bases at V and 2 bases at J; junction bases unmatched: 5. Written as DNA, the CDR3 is TGCAGCGTTGGACAGGGAGTCGCCTACGAGCAGTACTTC. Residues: CSVGQGVAYEQYF.

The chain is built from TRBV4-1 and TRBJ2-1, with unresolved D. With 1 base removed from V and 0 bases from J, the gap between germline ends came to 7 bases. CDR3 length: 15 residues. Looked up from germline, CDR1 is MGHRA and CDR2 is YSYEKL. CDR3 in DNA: TGCGCCAGCAGCCAAGGCCAGTTCTCCTACAATGAGCAGTTCTTC. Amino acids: CASSQGQFSYNEQFF.